This entry lists 26 T cell receptor beta chains sequenced from one sample in a study of blood T cells in healthy people across ages. Together with a sample-barcoded 5' primer, a J-beta primer mix was included in a second PCR lasting roughly 7 to 11 cycles. One entry per CDR3 protein, called by TCRdb with MiXCR from the 5' RACE reads. The table lists some 690,000 distinct CDR3 sequences, about 20% of them singletons. Sequencing was performed on blood. Receptors originate from a man aged 70-80 years in good health.

This sequence joins TRBV20-1 and TRBJ1-2; tentative D call: TRBD1 (6 bases). The CDR3 totals 15 residues. Germline CDR1 reads DFQATT; CDR2 reads SNEGSKA (reference sequence). V was clipped by 6 bases and J by 6 bases, with 23 bases between them. DNA of the CDR3: TGCAGTGCCAAAGACGTGGGGGCCGCTAGTCATGGCTACACCTTC. Its protein is CSAKDVGAASHGYTF.

The V gene is TRBV7-2, the J gene TRBJ1-2, with 7 positions matching TRBD1. The V segment lost 2 bases and the J segment 8 bases; nucleotides outside the gene matches: 5. The CDR3 sequence is 13 residues long. Germline assignment: CDR1 SGHTA and CDR2 FQGNSA. CDR3 DNA: TGTGCCAGCAGCTTATCACAGGGGTGGGGCTACACCTTC. Its translation: CASSLSQGWGYTF.

As for this clonotype: Because it lacks the conserved phenylalanine or tryptophan at the end, this CDR3 is likely a read error. The gene calls are TRBV29-1 and TRBJ2-3, with TRBD1 as a possible D gene (5 bases). With 2 bases removed from V and 3 bases from J, the gap between germline ends came to 6 bases. CDR1 and CDR2 (germline): SQVTM, ANQGSEA. The CDR3 totals 12 residues. This chain's CDR3 is CSVERGTDTQYL. CDR3 DNA: TGCAGCGTTGAAAGGGGTACAGATACGCAGTATTTG.

This clonotype was counted only a few times. The chain combines TRBV20-1 with TRBJ1-5, with 7 bases fitting TRBD1. V shed 5 bases, J shed 2 bases, and the junction held 6 bases outside the gene matches. The CDR3 totals 14 residues. CDR1 and CDR2 from the germline V gene are DFQATT and SNEGSKA (reference sequence). As DNA, the CDR3 is TGCAGTGCTCCCGCAGGGGGAGGCAATCAGCCCCAGCATTTT. It specifies CSAPAGGGNQPQHF.

In its sample, this clonotype was seen a few times. The chain combines TRBV20-1 with TRBJ1-5; unclear D gene. Germline V gene data show CDR1 as DFQATT and CDR2 as SNEGSKA (reference sequence). Trimming took 6 bases from V and 0 from J, leaving 12 bases between them. The length of the CDR3 is 14 residues. The CDR3 protein is CSAHRVVSNQPQHF. DNA of the CDR3: TGCAGTGCGCACCGGGTCGTTAGCAATCAGCCCCAGCATTTT.

This clonotype has a handful of counts. V and J are TRBV6-2 or TRBV6-3 and TRBJ2-1, with 8 bases aligning to TRBD2. Germline V gene data show CDR1 as MNHEY and CDR2 as SVGEGT. V dropped 2 bases and J dropped 8; count of bases not matched to a gene: 5. The CDR3 loop spans 14 amino acids. In DNA form, the CDR3 reads TGTGCCAGCAGTTACGACGGGAGGGCCGATGAGCAGTTCTTC. This gives the protein CASSYDGRADEQFF.

This clonotype has a handful of counts. V gene TRBV20-1 combines with J gene TRBJ1-1; 10 bases map to TRBD1. CDR1 is DFQATT and CDR2 is SNEGSKA in the germline V gene (reference sequence). This CDR3 has 14 amino acids. Losses at the gene ends were 6 bases for V and 10 bases for J; bases not matched to a gene: 14. The CDR3 reads CSAPAGQGRIGAFF. Here the CDR3 DNA reads TGCAGTGCCCCTGCGGGACAGGGGAGGATCGGAGCTTTCTTT.

This sequence joins TRBV7-8 and TRBJ1-2, with TRBD1 matching over 9 bases. The CDR3 runs to 15 residues. Unmatched junction bases numbered 10, after V lost 3 bases and J lost 8 bases. In germline, CDR1 is SGHVS, CDR2 FQNEAQ. The CDR3 coding sequence is TGTGCCAGCAGCTTCCAAGACAGGGGGATCGGCGGCTACACCTTC. Translation: CASSFQDRGIGGYTF.

This clonotype was observed a handful of times. The CDR3 here is CASSLGFIASQETQYF. The CDR3 nucleotides are TGCGCCAGCAGCTTGGGGTTCATAGCATCGCAAGAGACCCAGTACTTC. V and J are TRBV5-1 and TRBJ2-5; no definite D call. This CDR3 comprises 16 residues. Per the germline V gene, CDR1 is SGHRS and CDR2 is YFSETQ. With 0 bases removed from V and 2 bases from J, the gap between germline ends came to 14 bases. Variable domain in full (rest from reference TRBV5-1 and TRBJ2-5): KAGVTQTPRYLIKTRGQQVTLSCSPISGHRSVSWYQQTPGQGLQFLFEYFSETQRNKGNFPGRFSGRQFSNSRSEMNVSTLELGDSALYLCASSLGFIASQETQYFGPGTRLLVL.

V usage is TRBV4-3 and J usage is TRBJ2-5; 9 nucleotides line up with TRBD2. TRBJ2-1 explains the end of the DNA better; the J call may be wrong. The CDR3 contains 16 residues. Germline assignment: CDR1 LGHNA and CDR2 YSLEER. The CDR3 reads CASSQLTSGPQLEQFF. The CDR3 nucleotides read TGCGCCAGCAGCCAGTTGACTAGCGGACCTCAATTAGAGCAGTTCTTC.

This clonotype has ten or more counts. V and J are TRBV28 and TRBJ2-1; 7 bases line up with TRBD1. The germline V gene encodes CDR1 MDHEN and CDR2 SYDVKM. Trimming removed 11 bases from V and 5 bases from J; junction bases left unmatched: 12. The CDR3 runs 14 residues. The CDR3 reads CASTRDSYNNEQFF. The CDR3 DNA is TGTGCCTCGACCCGGGACAGCTATAACAATGAGCAGTTCTTC.

The rearrangement uses TRBV20-1 and TRBJ2-5, with D perhaps TRBD1 (5 bases). The CDR3 loop spans 13 amino acids. V shed 6 bases and J shed 5 bases, with 16 bases lying between them. The germline V gene encodes CDR1 DFQATT and CDR2 SNEGSKA (reference sequence). The CDR3 loop reads CSAQQGIGETQYF. CDR3 coding DNA: TGCAGTGCCCAGCAGGGCATTGGGGAGACCCAGTACTTC.

This sequence joins TRBV9 and TRBJ2-3; D possibly corresponds to TRBD2 (6 bases). This CDR3 comprises 15 residues. Trimming cost V 0 bases and J 2 bases, with 10 bases left between them. Germline CDR1 SGDLS, CDR2 YYNGEE. DNA of the CDR3: TGTGCCAGCAGCGTAGTTGGCGGGGACACAGATACGCAGTATTTT. This codes for CASSVVGGDTDTQYF.

This rearrangement joins TRBV28 to TRBJ2-5; no clear D. TRBJ2-7 explains the end of the DNA better; the J call may be wrong. Germline V gene lookup returns CDR1 MDHEN and CDR2 SYDVKM. CDR3 size: 11 residues. This chain's CDR3 is CASSGLHEQYF. For the CDR3, the DNA is TGTGCCAGCAGCGGCCTTCACGAGCAGTACTTC.

The J gene is TRBJ1-1, the V gene TRBV20-1, with D tentatively TRBD1 (5 bases). CDR3 size: 12 residues. V was shortened by 6 bases and J by 4 bases, with 12 bases between the two germline ends. The germline V gene encodes CDR1 DFQATT and CDR2 SNEGSKA (reference sequence). The CDR3 loop reads CSAGRGITEAFF. CDR3 nucleotide sequence: TGCAGTGCGGGACGGGGAATCACTGAAGCTTTCTTT.

This clonotype was found a few times. The chain couples TRBV7-8 to TRBJ1-2; D call uncertain. Trimming removed 1 base from V and 0 bases from J, with 12 bases in between. CDR1 is SGHVS and CDR2 is FQNEAQ in the germline V gene. This CDR3 is 16 amino acids long. As DNA, the CDR3 is TGTGCCAGCAGCTTAGGCGGGGTTCTAACTAACTATGGCTACACCTTC. Translating it yields CASSLGGVLTNYGYTF.

The rearrangement uses TRBV13 and TRBJ1-1; D is undetermined. The CDR3 has 15 amino acids. Per the germline V gene, CDR1 is PRHDT and CDR2 is FYEKMQ (reference sequence). The ends were cut back, 5 bases at V and 0 bases at J, with 13 bases in the middle. CDR3 in amino acids: CASSLATYLNTEAFF. The CDR3 DNA is TGTGCCAGCAGCCTCGCCACTTACTTGAACACTGAAGCTTTCTTT.

This clonotype was counted at least ten times. The V call is TRBV7-2, the J call TRBJ2-7; D not resolved. The CDR3 contains 13 residues. Trimming removed 0 bases from V and 0 bases from J, with 3 bases in between. Per germline, CDR1 SGHTA and CDR2 FQGNSA. The CDR3 bases are TGTGCCAGCAGCTTAGCACACTCCTACGAGCAGTACGTC. It yields the protein CASSLAHSYEQYV.

This clonotype was counted ten times or more. The chain combines TRBV28 with TRBJ2-1; 9 bases match TRBD2. Germline V gives CDR1 MDHEN, CDR2 SYDVKM. V lost 7 bases to trimming and J lost 2 bases; unmatched junction nucleotides: 3. The CDR3 totals 14 residues. The CDR3 region is CASIKRGAYNEQFF. CDR3 bases: TGTGCCAGCATAAAGCGGGGGGCCTACAATGAGCAGTTCTTC.

This chain links TRBV12-3 or TRBV12-4 with TRBJ1-2; the D is unclear. The CDR3 loop spans 14 amino acids. V was trimmed by 7 bases and J by 1 base, leaving 13 bases between them. The DNA for the CDR3 is TGTGCCAGCAACTCCAACACAGTTAACTATGGCTACACCTTC. Protein: CASNSNTVNYGYTF.

This clonotype was seen ten or more times. This chain connects TRBV5-1 to TRBJ1-1, with D tentatively TRBD1 (5 bases). CDR3 length: 16 amino acids. V dropped 0 bases and J dropped 1 base, with 13 bases sitting between them. The germline V gene encodes CDR1 SGHRS and CDR2 YFSETQ. In DNA, the CDR3 is TGCGCCAGCAGCTTGGGAGGAGGGGCCGGGAACACTGAAGCTTTCTTT. Protein: CASSLGGGAGNTEAFF.

As DNA, the CDR3 is TGCGCCAGCAGCTTGGCGGGGACAGGGGGTTTAAGGGCTGAAGCTTTCTTT. Amino acid sequence: CASSLAGTGGLRAEAFF. The gene calls are TRBV5-1 and TRBJ1-1; TRBD1 agrees at 11 bases. Germline values: CDR1 SGHRS, CDR2 YFSETQ. J gave up 6 bases and V 0 bases, and 10 bases lay outside the gene matches. The CDR3 spans 17 residues.

This clonotype was seen a single time. The rearrangement links TRBV7-8 to TRBJ1-2; TRBD1 matches 9 bases. The CDR3 length is 15 residues. V was clipped by 7 bases and J by 4 bases; unmatched bases: 10. CDR1 is SGHVS, CDR2 FQNEAQ, per germline. The CDR3 sequence: CASTKEQGARYGYTF. The CDR3 region has the DNA TGTGCCAGCACCAAAGAACAGGGGGCGCGCTATGGCTACACCTTC. Full variable domain (rest looked up from reference TRBV7-8 and TRBJ1-2): GAGVSQSPRYKVAKRGQDVALRCDPISGHVSLFWYQQALGQGPEFLTYFQNEAQLDKSGLPSDRFFAERPEGSVSTLKIQRTQQEDSAVYLCASTKEQGARYGYTFGSGTRLTVV.

This clonotype has just a few counts. The chain carries TRBV18 and TRBJ1-2; 7 bases are a match to TRBD1. J lost 4 bases, V lost 0 bases, and 2 bases had no gene match. The length of the CDR3 is 14 residues. CDR1 and CDR2 (germline): KGHSH, LQKENI. The CDR3 loop is CASSPPGQTYGYTF. For the CDR3, the DNA is TGTGCCAGCTCACCACCGGGACAGACCTATGGCTACACCTTC.

The V call is TRBV14, the J call TRBJ2-5; D may be TRBD2 (6 bases). The DNA end lines up better with TRBJ2-1; the J call may be wrong. Germline V gene lookup returns CDR1 SGHDN and CDR2 FVKESK. The CDR3 covers 15 residues. CDR3 DNA: TGTGCCAGCAGCCAATCCGGGAGTGACTACAATGAGCAGTTCTTC. This encodes CASSQSGSDYNEQFF.

Only a few counts were recorded for this clonotype. This chain joins TRBV19 and TRBJ2-3; D is perhaps TRBD2 (6 bases). The CDR3 is made up of 15 amino acids. Germline V gene data show CDR1 as LNHDA and CDR2 as SQIVND (reference sequence). V was trimmed by 6 bases and J by 2 bases, leaving 15 bases between them. The CDR3 nucleotides are TGTGCCAGTAGCATTGACGGGGGAATCACAGATACGCAGTATTTT. Translation: CASSIDGGITDTQYF.